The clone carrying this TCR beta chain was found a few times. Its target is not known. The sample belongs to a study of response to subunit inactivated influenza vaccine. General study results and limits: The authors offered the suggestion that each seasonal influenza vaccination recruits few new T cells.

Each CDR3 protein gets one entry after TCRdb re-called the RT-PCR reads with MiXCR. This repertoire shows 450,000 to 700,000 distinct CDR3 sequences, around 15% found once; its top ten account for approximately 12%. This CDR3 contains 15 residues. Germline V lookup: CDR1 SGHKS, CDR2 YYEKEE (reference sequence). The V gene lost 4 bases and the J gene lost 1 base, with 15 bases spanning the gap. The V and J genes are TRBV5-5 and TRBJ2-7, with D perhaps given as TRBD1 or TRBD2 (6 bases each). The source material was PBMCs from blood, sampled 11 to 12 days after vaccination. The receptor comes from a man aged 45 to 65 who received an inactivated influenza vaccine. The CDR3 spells CASSRGGTSSYEQYF. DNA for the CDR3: TGTGCCAGCAGCAGGGGCGGGACATCATCCTACGAGCAGTACTTC.